The source of this TCR beta chain is a study of blood T cell repertoires in COVID-19 (dated by TCRdb to the early 2020s). Background for the entire study: The collaborator samples originated in the United States, Italy and Spain and spanned the acute and convalescent phases of COVID-19. HLA class I and class II types, where available, came from metadata supplied by the sample provider rather than from assay-based typing. The prospective study material was composed of cDNA or gDNA derived from T cells, B-cell-depleted T cells, or PBMCs. Sample metadata almost always included a de-identified subject ID, COVID-19 status, age in years and sex. The repertoires were released in a freely available public database meant as a resource for research on the immune response to SARS-CoV-2. Deeply sampled blood TCRbeta repertoires from subjects exposed to, actively infected with, or recovered from COVID-19 were included in the dataset. The samples were drawn from the first 160 participants of the ongoing ImmuneRACE study and from under 1,500 subjects provided by 6 global collaborators.

The germline V gene encodes CDR1 KGHSH and CDR2 LQKENI. V is pared back by 6 bases and J by 4 bases, with 18 bases lying between the germline termini. Counted from cysteine to phenylalanine, this CDR3 has 15 amino acids. CDR3 DNA is the only sequence kept; it has 45 bases, read in frame from the first base. TCRbeta CDR3 regions were amplified from genomic DNA by means of the immunoSEQ Assay, a bias-controlled multiplex PCR. As for the authors' bioinformatics: Nucleated cell counts per sample were estimated from amplification of reference gene primers within the assay. Sequence reads were collapsed and filtered to measure the absolute abundance of every unique TCRbeta CDR3 rearrangement. For each sample, productive Simpson clonality was calculated as the square root of Simpson's diversity index over productive rearrangements. TCRdb limited this immuneACCESS table to in-frame rearrangements with V and J called. A share of clones is missing; checked studies link under half to unresolved V genes, and the rest is unexplained. V, J and clone size were drawn from that table, and D and trimming were deduced from the DNA. This sample comprises around 160,000 clones, roughly 93% of them detected only once. Just under 2% of the sample is taken by the ten largest.

As regards this clone: Its antigen target is currently unknown. Base quality data are lacking; no much larger clone is found one base away.

The full study reports these points: The amount of clinical and demographic metadata varied by source and participant and was provided uncurated.

One collaborating source in Seattle enrolled patients while the patients were actively infected and followed the patients over time throughout the course of disease. Collaborating institutions collected whole blood in K2EDTA tubes following their own protocols. For TCRbeta analysis, collaborators shipped samples in one of three forms: frozen whole blood, isolated PBMCs, or DNA extracted from either of those sample types. The TCR sequence derives from a woman aged 60-75 years with COVID-19, enrolled during active disease. Here the chain combines TRBV18 and TRBJ1-1, with the D gene call left open. Sample: peripheral blood. The sequence in DNA is TGTGCCAGCTCGCCGCGCATGACCCGGGGCACTGAAGCTTTCTTT. Translated, this is CASSPRMTRGTEAFF.